Following are 12 T cell receptor beta chains from one sample sequenced in a study of control samples from healthy donors and cancer patients. Sequencing was performed with immunoSEQ multiplex PCR; in TCRdb, only in-frame clones are kept and a portion is missing. The sample lists some 120,000 clones, over 90% occurring once. Sequenced: blood. Receptors were obtained from a man under 40 in good health.

About this clone: The same CDR3 arises from other DNA sequences in this sample as well. This chain connects TRBV12-3 or TRBV12-4 to TRBJ1-1; the match to TRBD1 covers 12 bases. The J segment lost 8 bases and the V segment lost 6 bases, leaving 4 bases of the junction unmatched. The CDR3 is made up of 13 amino acids. CDR3 residues: CASSLGQGAEAFF. The CDR3 bases are TGTGCCAGCAGCTTGGGACAGGGGGCCGAAGCTTTCTTT.

The count of this clone is one. The CDR3 DNA reads as TGTGCCAGCTTCGGGAGGGTTTATAACACTGAAGCTTTCTTT. It codes for CASFGRVYNTEAFF. The rearrangement joins TRBV28 to TRBJ1-1; D is unresolved. V shed 8 bases and J shed 2 bases, with 15 bases lying between them. This CDR3 is built from 14 residues. Germline V CDR1 and CDR2: MDHEN, SYDVKM. Drawing the rest from reference TRBV28 and TRBJ1-1, the complete variable domain is DVKVTQSSRYLVKRTGEKVFLECVQDMDHENMFWYRQDPGLGLRLIYFSYDVKMKEKGDIPEGYSVSREKKERFSLILESASTNQTSMYLCASFGRVYNTEAFFGQGTRLTVV.

The rearrangement joins TRBV7-9 to TRBJ2-3; D possibly uses TRBD1 or TRBD2 (5 bases each). CDR1 and CDR2 (germline): SEHNR, FQNEAQ (reference sequence). Trimming removed 3 bases at V and 4 bases at J, with 11 bases between. CDR3 length: 14 residues. CDR3 nucleotides: TGTGCCAGCAGCTTCGTCCGGGGCCCAGATACGCAGTATTTT. Translating it yields CASSFVRGPDTQYF. The entire variable domain, with the rest obtained from reference TRBV7-9 and TRBJ2-3, is as follows: DTGVSQNPRHKITKRGQNVTFRCDPISEHNRLYWYRQTLGQGPEFLTYFQNEAQLEKSRLLSDRFSAERPKGSFSTLEIQRTEQGDSAMYLCASSFVRGPDTQYFGPGTRLTVL.

V and J are TRBV18 and TRBJ1-3; 9 bases are a match to TRBD1. CDR1 KGHSH and CDR2 LQKENI come from the germline V gene. Trimming cost V 1 base and J 1 base; bases outside gene matches: 8. The CDR3 totals 18 residues. CDR3 loop: CASSPLSRTGDSGNTIYF. In DNA form, the CDR3 reads TGTGCCAGCTCACCACTGAGCAGGACAGGGGATTCTGGAAACACCATATATTTT.

The chain employs TRBV5-1 and TRBJ2-3, with a possible D match to TRBD2 (6 bases). The CDR3 sequence is 15 residues long. Trimming pared 1 base from V and 6 bases from J, leaving 15 bases between. The germline CDR1 and CDR2 sequences are SGHRS and YFSETQ. In nucleotides, the CDR3 is TGCGCCAGCAGCTTGCGGGGGTTAAGTGTCGATACGCAGTATTTT. Its translation: CASSLRGLSVDTQYF.

This chain joins TRBV29-1 and TRBJ1-2, with D possibly matching TRBD1 (5 bases). This CDR3 has 14 residues. Deletions cut 0 bases from V and 5 bases from J, with 13 bases between. Germline V gene data show CDR1 as SQVTM and CDR2 as ANQGSEA. As DNA, the CDR3 is TGCAGCGTTGAAGAAAAGATAGACAGTTATGGCTACACCTTC. Its protein is CSVEEKIDSYGYTF.

V usage is TRBV19 and J usage is TRBJ1-3, with TRBD1 matching 8 bases. The CDR3 totals 15 residues. Germline CDR1 reads LNHDA; CDR2 reads SQIVND (reference sequence). Losses at the gene ends were 3 bases for V and 3 bases for J; bases not matched to a gene: 4. CDR3 nucleotide sequence: TGTGCCAGTAGTATGGGGACAGGTGTTGGAAACACCATATATTTT. The encoded protein is CASSMGTGVGNTIYF.

This chain links TRBV15 with TRBJ2-1; TRBD2 matches at 10 bases. After removal of 0 bases from V and 3 bases from J, the junction contained 11 bases not matched to a gene. CDR3 length: 19 residues. Per germline, CDR1 LNHNV and CDR2 YYDKDF (reference sequence). Here the CDR3 reads CATSRDAPTGLAVYNEQFF. The CDR3 DNA sequence: TGTGCCACCAGCAGAGATGCGCCTACCGGACTAGCGGTCTACAATGAGCAGTTCTTC.

The chain employs TRBV11-2 and TRBJ2-1; D tentatively reads TRBD1 or TRBD2 (5 bases each). The length of the CDR3 is 15 residues. CDR1 SGHAT and CDR2 FQNNGV come from the germline V gene. Trimming cost V 3 bases and J 2 bases, with 11 bases left between them. In DNA form, the CDR3 reads TGTGCCAGCAGCTTGGGGGACGGCCCCTACAATGAGCAGTTCTTC. Amino acids: CASSLGDGPYNEQFF. The whole variable domain, remainder taken from reference TRBV11-2 and TRBJ2-1, is EAGVAQSPRYKIIEKRQSVAFWCNPISGHATLYWYQQILGQGPKLLIQFQNNGVVDDSQLPKDRFSAERLKGVDSTLKIQPAKLEDSAVYLCASSLGDGPYNEQFFGPGTRLTVL.

The CDR3 protein is CATSERSLNQPQHF. The DNA of the CDR3 is TGTGCCACCAGTGAACGGTCCCTCAATCAGCCCCAGCATTTT. V usage is TRBV24-1 and J usage is TRBJ1-5; D uncertain. Trimming pared 4 bases from V and 3 bases from J, leaving 9 bases between. Germline CDR1 reads KGHDR; CDR2 reads SFDVKD. The CDR3 totals 14 residues.

The chain links TRBV10-3 to TRBJ1-3, with D perhaps TRBD1 (6 bases). Trimming stripped 1 base from V and 3 bases from J, with 10 bases between. Germline V gene lookup returns CDR1 ENHRY and CDR2 SYGVKD. The CDR3 spans 15 residues. CDR3 coding DNA: TGTGCCATCAGTGAGTTCCAGGGGAATGGAAACACCATATATTTT. Translating it yields CAISEFQGNGNTIYF.

The chain combines TRBV19 with TRBJ1-6, with D perhaps TRBD1 (5 bases). Deletions cut 5 bases from V and 2 bases from J, with 10 bases between. CDR1 LNHDA and CDR2 SQIVND come from the germline V gene (reference sequence). CDR3 length: 15 amino acids. The CDR3 coding sequence is TGTGCCAGTAGTGTCCGGGACCCCTATAATTCACCCCTCCACTTT. This codes for CASSVRDPYNSPLHF.